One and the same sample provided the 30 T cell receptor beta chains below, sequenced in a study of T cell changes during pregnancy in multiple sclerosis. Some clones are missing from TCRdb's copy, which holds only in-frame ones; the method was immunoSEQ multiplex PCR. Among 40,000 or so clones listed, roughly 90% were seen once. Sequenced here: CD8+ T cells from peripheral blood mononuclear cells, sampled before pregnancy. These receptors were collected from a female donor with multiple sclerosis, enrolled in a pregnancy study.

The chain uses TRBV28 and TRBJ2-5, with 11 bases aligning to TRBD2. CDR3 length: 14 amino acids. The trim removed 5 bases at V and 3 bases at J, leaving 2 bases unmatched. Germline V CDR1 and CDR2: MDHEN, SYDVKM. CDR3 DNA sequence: TGTGCCAGCAGTCCGGGACTAGCGGAAGAGACCCAGTACTTC. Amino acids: CASSPGLAEETQYF.

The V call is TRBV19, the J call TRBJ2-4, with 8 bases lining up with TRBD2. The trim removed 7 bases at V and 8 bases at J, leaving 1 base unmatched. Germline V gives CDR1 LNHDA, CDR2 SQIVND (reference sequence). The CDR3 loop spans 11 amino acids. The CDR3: CASNGGDIQYF. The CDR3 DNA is TGTGCCAGTAACGGGGGGGACATTCAGTACTTC.

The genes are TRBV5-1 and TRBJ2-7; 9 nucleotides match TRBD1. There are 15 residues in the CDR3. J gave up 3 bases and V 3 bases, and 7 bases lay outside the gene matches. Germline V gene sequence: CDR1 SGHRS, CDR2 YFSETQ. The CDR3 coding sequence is TGCGCCAGCAGCTCTAGACAGGGGGGAGACTACGAGCAGTACTTC. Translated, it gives CASSSRQGGDYEQYF.

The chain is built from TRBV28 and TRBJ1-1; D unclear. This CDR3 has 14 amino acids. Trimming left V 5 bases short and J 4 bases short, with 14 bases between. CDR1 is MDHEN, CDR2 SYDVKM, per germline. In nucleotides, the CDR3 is TGTGCCAGCAGTGAGAGAGGGATGGTCACTGAAGCTTTCTTT. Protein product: CASSERGMVTEAFF.

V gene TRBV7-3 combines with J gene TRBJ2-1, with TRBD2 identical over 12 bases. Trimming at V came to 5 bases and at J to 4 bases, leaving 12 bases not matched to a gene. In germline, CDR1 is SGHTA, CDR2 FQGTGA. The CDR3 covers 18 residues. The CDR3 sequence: CASSPRASGRAGYNEQFF. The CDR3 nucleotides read TGTGCCAGCAGCCCCCGGGCTAGCGGGAGGGCCGGGTACAATGAGCAGTTCTTC.

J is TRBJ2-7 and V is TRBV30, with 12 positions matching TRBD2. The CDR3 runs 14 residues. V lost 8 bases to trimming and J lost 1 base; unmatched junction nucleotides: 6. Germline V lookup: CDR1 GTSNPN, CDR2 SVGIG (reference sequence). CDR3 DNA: TGTGCCGGTGAGACTAGCGGGAGATCCTACGAGCAGTACTTC. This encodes CAGETSGRSYEQYF.

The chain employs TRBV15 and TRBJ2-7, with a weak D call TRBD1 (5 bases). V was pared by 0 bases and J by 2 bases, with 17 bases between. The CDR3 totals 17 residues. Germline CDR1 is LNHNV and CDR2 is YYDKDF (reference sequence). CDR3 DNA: TGTGCCACCAGCAGAGATCGGGCGGACACGGGCACCTACGAGCAGTACTTC. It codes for CATSRDRADTGTYEQYF.

This CDR3 reads CASSFTQGNQPQHF. CDR3 DNA sequence: TGTGCCAGTAGTTTCACACAGGGGAATCAGCCCCAGCATTTT. The chain carries TRBV19 and TRBJ1-5; the match to TRBD1 covers 7 bases. The CDR3 contains 14 residues. Germline CDR1 is LNHDA and CDR2 is SQIVND (reference sequence). V gave up 5 bases and J gave up 4 bases; unmatched junction bases: 5.

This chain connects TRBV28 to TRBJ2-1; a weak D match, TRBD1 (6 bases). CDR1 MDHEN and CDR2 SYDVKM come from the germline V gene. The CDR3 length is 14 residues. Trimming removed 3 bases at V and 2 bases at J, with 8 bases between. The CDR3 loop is CASSFQGTYNEQFF. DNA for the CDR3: TGTGCCAGCAGTTTTCAGGGGACCTACAATGAGCAGTTCTTC. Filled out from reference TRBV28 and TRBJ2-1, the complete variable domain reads DVKVTQSSRYLVKRTGEKVFLECVQDMDHENMFWYRQDPGLGLRLIYFSYDVKMKEKGDIPEGYSVSREKKERFSLILESASTNQTSMYLCASSFQGTYNEQFFGPGTRLTVL.

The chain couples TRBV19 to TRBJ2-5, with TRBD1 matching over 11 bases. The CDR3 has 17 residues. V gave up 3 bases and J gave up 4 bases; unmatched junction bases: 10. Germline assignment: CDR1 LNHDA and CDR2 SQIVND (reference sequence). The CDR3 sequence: CASSIPPGQGVGETQYF. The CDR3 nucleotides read TGTGCCAGTAGTATCCCCCCGGGACAGGGGGTAGGAGAGACCCAGTACTTC.

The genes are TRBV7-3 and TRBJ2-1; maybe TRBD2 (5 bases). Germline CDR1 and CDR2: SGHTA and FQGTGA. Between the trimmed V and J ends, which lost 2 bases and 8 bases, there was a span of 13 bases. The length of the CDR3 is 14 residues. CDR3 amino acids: CASSLGSAGDEQFF. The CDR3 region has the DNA TGTGCCAGCAGCTTAGGGAGCGCCGGGGATGAGCAGTTCTTC.

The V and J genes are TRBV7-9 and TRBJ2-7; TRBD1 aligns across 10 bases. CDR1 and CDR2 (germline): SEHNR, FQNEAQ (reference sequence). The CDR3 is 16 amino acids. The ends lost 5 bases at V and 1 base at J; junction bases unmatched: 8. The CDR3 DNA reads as TGTGCCAGCAGCGGCCCGGGACAGGGGAATTCCTACGAGCAGTACTTC. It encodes CASSGPGQGNSYEQYF.

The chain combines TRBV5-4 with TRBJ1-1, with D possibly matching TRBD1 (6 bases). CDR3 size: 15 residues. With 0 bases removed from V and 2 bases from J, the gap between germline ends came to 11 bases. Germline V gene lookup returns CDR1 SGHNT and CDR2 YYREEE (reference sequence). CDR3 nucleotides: TGTGCCAGCAGCTTGGGCCCGACAGGTAACACTGAAGCTTTCTTT. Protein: CASSLGPTGNTEAFF.

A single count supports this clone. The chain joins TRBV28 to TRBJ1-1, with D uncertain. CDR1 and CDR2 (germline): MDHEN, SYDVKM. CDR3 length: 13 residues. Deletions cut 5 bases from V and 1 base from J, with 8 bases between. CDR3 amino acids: CASSRRGNTEAFF. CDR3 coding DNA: TGTGCCAGCAGTCGTCGGGGGAACACTGAAGCTTTCTTT.

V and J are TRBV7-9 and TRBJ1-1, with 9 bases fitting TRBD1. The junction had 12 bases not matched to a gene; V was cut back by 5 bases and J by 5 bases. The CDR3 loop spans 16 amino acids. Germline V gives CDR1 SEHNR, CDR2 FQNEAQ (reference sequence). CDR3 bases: TGTGCCAGCAGCCTAACGACAGGGGGAGTGGGTACTGAAGCTTTCTTT. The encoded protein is CASSLTTGGVGTEAFF.

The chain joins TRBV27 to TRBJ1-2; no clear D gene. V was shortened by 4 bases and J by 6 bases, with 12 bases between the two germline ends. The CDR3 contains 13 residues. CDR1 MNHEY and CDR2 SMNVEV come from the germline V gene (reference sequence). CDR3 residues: CASSSGVLNGYTF. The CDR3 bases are TGTGCCAGCAGTTCCGGGGTCTTGAATGGCTACACCTTC.

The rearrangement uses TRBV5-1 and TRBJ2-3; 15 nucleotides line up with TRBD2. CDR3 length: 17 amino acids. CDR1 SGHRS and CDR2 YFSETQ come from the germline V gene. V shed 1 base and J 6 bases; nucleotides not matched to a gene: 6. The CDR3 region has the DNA TGCGCCAGCAGCTTGCGGACTAGCGGGAGGGCCTGGGATACGCAGTATTTT. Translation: CASSLRTSGRAWDTQYF.

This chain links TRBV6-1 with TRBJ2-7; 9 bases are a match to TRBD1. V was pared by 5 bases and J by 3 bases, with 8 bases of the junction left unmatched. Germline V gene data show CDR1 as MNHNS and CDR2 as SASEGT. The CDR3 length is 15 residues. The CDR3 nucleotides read TGTGCCAGCAGTTCCCCTCCGGGACAGGGCTACGAGCAGTACTTC. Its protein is CASSSPPGQGYEQYF.

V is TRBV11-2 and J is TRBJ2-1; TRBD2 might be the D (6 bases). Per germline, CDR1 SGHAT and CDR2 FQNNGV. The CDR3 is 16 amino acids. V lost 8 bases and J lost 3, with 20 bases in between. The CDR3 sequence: CASGPWGGINYNEQFF. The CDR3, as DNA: TGTGCCAGCGGGCCCTGGGGCGGGATAAACTACAATGAGCAGTTCTTC.

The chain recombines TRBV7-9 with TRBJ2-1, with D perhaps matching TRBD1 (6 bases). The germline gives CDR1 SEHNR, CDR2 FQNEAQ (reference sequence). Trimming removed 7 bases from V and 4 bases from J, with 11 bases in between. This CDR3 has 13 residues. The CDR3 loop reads CASTGVPYNEQFF. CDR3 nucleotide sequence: TGTGCCAGCACAGGGGTTCCTTACAATGAGCAGTTCTTC.

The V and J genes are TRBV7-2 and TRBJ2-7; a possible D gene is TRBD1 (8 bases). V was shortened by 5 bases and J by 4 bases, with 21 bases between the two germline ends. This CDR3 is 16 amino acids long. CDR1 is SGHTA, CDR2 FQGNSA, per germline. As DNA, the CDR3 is TGTGCCAGCAGCAGGCATAAAGGACAGGGAGGGTACGAGCAGTACTTC. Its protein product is CASSRHKGQGGYEQYF.

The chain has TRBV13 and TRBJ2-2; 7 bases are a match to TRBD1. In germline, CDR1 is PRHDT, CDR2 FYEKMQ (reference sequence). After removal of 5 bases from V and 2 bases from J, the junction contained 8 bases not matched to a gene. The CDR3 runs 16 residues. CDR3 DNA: TGTGCCAGCAGCGGATACAGGGGATCTAACACCGGGGAGCTGTTTTTT. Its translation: CASSGYRGSNTGELFF.

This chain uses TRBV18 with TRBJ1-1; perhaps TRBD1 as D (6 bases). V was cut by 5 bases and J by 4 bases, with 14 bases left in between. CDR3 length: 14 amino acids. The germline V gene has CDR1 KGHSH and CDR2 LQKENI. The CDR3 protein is CASSSELGGTEAFF. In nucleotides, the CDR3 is TGTGCCAGCTCATCCGAGCTAGGGGGCACTGAAGCTTTCTTT.

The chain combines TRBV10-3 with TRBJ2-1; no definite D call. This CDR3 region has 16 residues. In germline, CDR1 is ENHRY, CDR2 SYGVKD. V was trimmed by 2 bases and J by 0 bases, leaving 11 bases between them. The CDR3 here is CAISEAARSSYNEQFF. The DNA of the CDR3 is TGTGCCATCAGTGAGGCCGCGCGAAGCTCCTACAATGAGCAGTTCTTC.

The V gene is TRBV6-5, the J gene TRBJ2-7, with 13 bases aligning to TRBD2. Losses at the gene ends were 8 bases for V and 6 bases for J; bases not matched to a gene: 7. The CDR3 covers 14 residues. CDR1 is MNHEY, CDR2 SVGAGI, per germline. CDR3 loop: CASSTSGRAGEQYF. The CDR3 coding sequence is TGTGCCAGCTCCACTAGCGGGAGGGCCGGCGAGCAGTACTTC.

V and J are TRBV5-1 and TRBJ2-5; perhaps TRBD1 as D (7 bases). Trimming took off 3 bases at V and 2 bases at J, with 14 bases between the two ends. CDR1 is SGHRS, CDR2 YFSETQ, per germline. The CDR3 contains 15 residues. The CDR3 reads CASSYRGGWQETQYF. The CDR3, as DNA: TGCGCCAGCAGCTACAGGGGAGGTTGGCAAGAGACCCAGTACTTC.

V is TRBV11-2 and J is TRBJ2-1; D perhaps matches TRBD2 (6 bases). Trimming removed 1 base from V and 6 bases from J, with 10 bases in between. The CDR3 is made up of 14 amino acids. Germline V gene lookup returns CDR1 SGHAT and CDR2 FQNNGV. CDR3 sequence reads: CASSLVGGTNEQFF. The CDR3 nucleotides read TGTGCCAGCAGCTTAGTGGGCGGGACCAATGAGCAGTTCTTC.

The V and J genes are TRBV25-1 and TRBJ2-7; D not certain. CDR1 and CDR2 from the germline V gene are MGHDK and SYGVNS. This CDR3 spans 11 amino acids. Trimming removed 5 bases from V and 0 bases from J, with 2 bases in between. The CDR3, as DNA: TGTGCCAGCAGTCTCTCCTACGAGCAGTACTTC. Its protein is CASSLSYEQYF.

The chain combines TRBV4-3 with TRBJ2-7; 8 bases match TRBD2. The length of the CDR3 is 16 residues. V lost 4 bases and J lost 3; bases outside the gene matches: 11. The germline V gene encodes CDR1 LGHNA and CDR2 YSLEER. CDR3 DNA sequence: TGCGCCAGCAGCCGAGAAACGGGACTAGAGGACTACGAGCAGTACTTC. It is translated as CASSRETGLEDYEQYF.

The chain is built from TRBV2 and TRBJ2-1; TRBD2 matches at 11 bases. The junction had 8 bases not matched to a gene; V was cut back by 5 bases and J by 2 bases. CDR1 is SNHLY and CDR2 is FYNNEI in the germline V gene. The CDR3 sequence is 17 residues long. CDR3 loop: CASSLGTSGAAYNEQFF. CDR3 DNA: TGTGCCAGCAGTTTAGGGACTAGCGGAGCCGCCTACAATGAGCAGTTCTTC.